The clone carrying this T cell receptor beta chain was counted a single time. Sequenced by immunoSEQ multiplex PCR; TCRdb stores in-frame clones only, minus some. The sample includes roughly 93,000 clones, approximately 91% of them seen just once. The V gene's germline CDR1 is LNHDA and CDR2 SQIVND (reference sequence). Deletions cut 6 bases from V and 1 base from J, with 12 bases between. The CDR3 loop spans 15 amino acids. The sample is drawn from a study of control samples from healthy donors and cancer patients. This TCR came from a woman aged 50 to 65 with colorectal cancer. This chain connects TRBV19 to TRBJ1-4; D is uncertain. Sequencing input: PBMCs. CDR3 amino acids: CASSPGLGTNEKLFF. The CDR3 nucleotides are TGTGCCAGTAGCCCCGGTTTGGGAACTAATGAAAAACTGTTTTTT.